The present TCR beta chain was sequenced within a study of blood T cell repertoires in COVID-19. Sequencing was performed with immunoSEQ multiplex PCR; in TCRdb, only in-frame clones are kept and a portion is missing. The data contain roughly 250,000 clones, roughly 85% of them singletons. Researchers sorted participants into cohorts using their self-reported clinical history. The germline CDR1 and CDR2 sequences are SGHRS and YFSETQ. This CDR3 comprises 16 residues. The ends lost 0 bases at V and 2 bases at J; junction bases unmatched: 5. This sequence joins TRBV5-1 and TRBJ2-3; 8 bases are a match to TRBD2. The receptor was isolated from a woman between 50 and 59 years old who had recovered from COVID-19. The sequencing input was PBMCs or T cells enriched from blood (not recorded which). CDR3 sequence (DNA): TGCGCCAGCAGCTTGGCCACTAGCGGCCCCACAGATACGCAGTATTTT. The encoded protein is CASSLATSGPTDTQYF.